The 23 T cell receptor beta chains below come from one sample, sequenced in a study of prognosis after radiotherapy for stage I lung cancer. Amplicons of TCR beta CDR3 were generated from genomic DNA by two-round multiplex PCR. Primers specific to each TRBV and TRBJ gene were used in first-round PCR. TCRdb re-analysed the multiplex PCR reads in MiXCR, keeping a single row per CDR3 protein. The sample includes tens of thousands of distinct CDR3 sequences, under 45% of them seen just once. This specimen consisted of PBMCs, obtained before or after stereotactic body radiation therapy (not recorded which). These receptors originate from a donor aged 50 or older with non-small cell lung cancer.

This clonotype turned up a few times. It differs at one base from a far larger clone, so likely a read error. V usage is TRBV6-1 and J usage is TRBJ2-2; D could derive from TRBD1 or TRBD2 (5 bases each). Germline CDR1 reads MNHNS; CDR2 reads SASEGT. There are 14 residues in the CDR3. In DNA form, the CDR3 reads TGTCCCAGCAGCAGGGAGCTAGGCACCGGGGAGCTGTTTTTT. This sequence encodes CPSSRELGTGELFF.

This clonotype was seen ten or more times. CDR3 nucleotides: TGTGCCTGGAGTGGGGACAGGGGTGGCTGGAGAGCTTTCTTT. Residues: CAWSGDRGGWRAFF. The rearrangement joins TRBV30 to TRBJ1-1, with 10 positions matching TRBD1. Trimming cost V 1 base and J 10 bases; bases outside gene matches: 9. CDR1 GTSNPN and CDR2 SVGIG come from the germline V gene (reference sequence). The CDR3 is 14 residues long. The whole variable domain, filled in from reference TRBV30 and TRBJ1-1, reads SQTIHQWPATLVQPVGSPLSLECTVEGTSNPNLYWYRQAAGRGLQLLFYSVGIGQISSEVPQNLSASRPQDRQFILSSKKLLLSDSGFYLCAWSGDRGGWRAFFGQGTRLTVV.

About this clonotype: A far larger clone is just one base off, so this is likely a read error. The V and J genes are TRBV6-4 and TRBJ2-1; 8 bases are shared with TRBD2. Per the germline V gene, CDR1 is MRHNA and CDR2 is SNTAGT. V lost 7 bases, J lost 4 bases, and 15 bases stayed unmatched. The CDR3 is made up of 17 amino acids. The CDR3 reads CASIYDPREGRYNEQFF. As DNA, the CDR3 is TGTGCCAGCATTTACGACCCTCGGGAGGGCCGTTACAATGAGCAGTTCTTC.

The rearrangement joins TRBV28 to TRBJ1-1; 9 bases line up with TRBD1. Germline loops: CDR1 MDHEN, CDR2 SYDVKM. Losses at the gene ends were 11 bases for V and 1 base for J; bases not matched to a gene: 11. The CDR3 has 15 amino acids. CDR3 sequence reads: CAARRTGGRNTEAFF. CDR3 bases: TGTGCCGCCAGACGAACAGGGGGCCGGAACACTGAAGCTTTCTTT.

As to this clonotype: A far larger clone is one base from this, pointing to a likely read error. V and J are TRBV7-9 and TRBJ2-7, with 8 nucleotides matching TRBD1. Germline assignment: CDR1 SEHNR and CDR2 FQNEAQ (reference sequence). CDR3 length equals 14 residues. CDR3 bases: TGCGCCAGCAGCCCCCGGACAGGGAGCTACGAGAAGTACTTC. It is translated as CASSPRTGSYEKYF.

The chain is built from TRBV7-2 and TRBJ2-2; D is ambiguous. Germline CDR1 and CDR2: SGHTA and FQGNSA. Trimming removed 2 bases from V and 4 bases from J, with 8 bases in between. This CDR3 spans 14 amino acids. This CDR3 reads CASSLSVGTGELFF. For the CDR3, the DNA is TGTGCCAGCAGCTTATCCGTGGGCACCGGGGAGCTGTTTTTT.

This clonotype was counted at least ten times. The J gene is TRBJ2-1, the V gene TRBV5-6, with D possibly being TRBD1 or TRBD2 (5 bases each). The germline CDR1 and CDR2 sequences are SGHDT and YYEEEE. With 1 base removed from V and 1 base from J, the gap between germline ends came to 9 bases. The CDR3 totals 15 residues. DNA for the CDR3: TGTGCCAGCAGCTTGTGGGGGTCTTCCTACAATGAGCAGTTCTTC. Its translation is CASSLWGSSYNEQFF. The full variable domain, its missing parts supplied by reference TRBV5-6 and TRBJ2-1, is DAGVTQSPTHLIKTRGQQVTLRCSPKSGHDTVSWYQQALGQGPQFIFQYYEEEERQRGNFPDRFSGHQFPNYSSELNVNALLLGDSALYLCASSLWGSSYNEQFFGPGTRLTVL.

The table lists this clonotype with a few counts. This sequence is one base from a far larger clone and is likely a read error. This chain links TRBV6-2 or TRBV6-3 with TRBJ2-7, with D perhaps being TRBD1 or TRBD2 (5 bases each). CDR3 length: 11 amino acids. Germline CDR1 and CDR2: MNHEY and SVGEGT. The CDR3 DNA reads as TGTGCCAGCAGTTATGGGACCGAGCATTACTTC. Its translation: CASSYGTEHYF.

About this clonotype itself: A much larger clone sits a single nucleotide away, making a read error possible. The J gene is TRBJ2-3, the V gene TRBV6-2 or TRBV6-3; 10 bases fit TRBD2. The CDR3 runs 17 residues. Per germline, CDR1 MNHEY and CDR2 SVGEGT. After removal of 4 bases from V and 2 bases from J, the junction contained 9 bases not matched to a gene. The chain's CDR3 is CASSLVTSGTHTDTQYF. CDR3 nucleotide sequence: TGTGCCAGCAGTTTAGTTACTAGCGGGACCCACACAGATACGCAGTATTTT.

This clonotype has a count of ten or more. This sequence joins TRBV4-1 and TRBJ1-4; D gene unclear. The CDR3 is made up of 12 amino acids. The germline V gene encodes CDR1 MGHRA and CDR2 YSYEKL. V lost 4 bases, J lost 5 bases, and 5 bases lay in between. In DNA form, the CDR3 reads TGCGCCAGCAGCCGACCAAATGAAAAACTGTTTTTT. Translation: CASSRPNEKLFF.

This clonotype showed up many times. The CDR3 DNA reads as TGTGCCAGTAGTAGGATGGACACCGGGGAGCTGTTTTTT. It specifies CASSRMDTGELFF. This chain joins TRBV19 and TRBJ2-2; D not certain. Germline CDR1 is LNHDA and CDR2 is SQIVND (reference sequence). V dropped 4 bases and J dropped 3 bases, with 6 bases sitting between them. The CDR3 contains 13 residues.

This clonotype was detected only a few times. This may be a read error: a much more frequent sequence differs by one nucleotide. The V gene is TRBV20-1, the J gene TRBJ2-1, with 10 bases aligning to TRBD2. This CDR3 has 15 residues. The V gene end was trimmed by 5 bases and the J gene end by 9 bases; junction bases not matched to a gene: 13. Per germline, CDR1 DFQATT and CDR2 SNEGSKA (reference sequence). CDR3 sequence reads: CSARTSGRATGEQFF. The CDR3 bases are TGCAGTGCTCGTACGAGCGGGAGGGCCACGGGTGAGCAGTTCTTC.

Of note for this clonotype: A much larger clone lies a single base off, so this may be a read error. The chain has TRBV10-3 and TRBJ2-3; no clear D. The CDR3 loop spans 11 amino acids. Trimming stripped 3 bases from V and 8 bases from J, with 6 bases between. CDR1 ENHRY and CDR2 SYGVKD come from the germline V gene. The CDR3 coding sequence is TGTGCCATCAGTGATGGGGTTACGCAGTATTTT. Protein sequence: CAISDGVTQYF.

A word on this clonotype: An end of the junction differs from the germline gene, which may be a read error. The chain recombines TRBV6-2 or TRBV6-3 with TRBJ1-5; no reliable D call. Germline CDR1 MNHEY, CDR2 SVGEGT. This CDR3 comprises 14 residues. The CDR3, as DNA: TGTTCCAGCAGTGACCAAGGGCCCTATCATCCCCAGCATTTT. Translation gives CSSSDQGPYHPQHF.

Concerning this clonotype itself: A far bigger clonotype differs at one base, so this is likely a read error. The rearrangement uses TRBV6-2 or TRBV6-3 and TRBJ2-7, with D perhaps matching TRBD2 (6 bases). The CDR3 is made up of 11 amino acids. Germline CDR1 and CDR2: MNHEY and SVGEGT. V was trimmed by 10 bases and J by 7 bases, leaving 14 bases between them. CDR3 amino acids: CAILGGREQYF. DNA of the CDR3: TGTGCCATCCTTGGAGGGCGAGAGCAGTACTTC.

This chain uses TRBV29-1 with TRBJ1-2; the D gene is possibly TRBD1 (5 bases). In germline, CDR1 is SQVTM, CDR2 ANQGSEA. The CDR3 loop spans 12 amino acids. The V end was cut by 7 bases, the J end by 0 bases, with 9 bases between. CDR3 amino acids: CSAGQSNYGYTF. CDR3 nucleotides: TGCAGCGCAGGACAATCTAACTATGGCTACACCTTC.

Concerning this clonotype: The junction does not match germline at one end; this may be a read error. The chain is built from TRBV5-1 and TRBJ2-1; D call uncertain. The CDR3 covers 15 residues. The germline gives CDR1 SGHRS, CDR2 YFSETQ. CDR3 amino acids: CASSLANAGYNEQFF. CDR3 nucleotide sequence: TGCGCCAGTAGCTTGGCGAACGCAGGCTACAATGAGCAGTTCTTC.

As for this clonotype: A junction end diverges from the germline sequence, so it may reflect a read error. V is TRBV15 and J is TRBJ1-1; TRBD1 might be the D (5 bases). Per germline, CDR1 LNHNV and CDR2 YYDKDF (reference sequence). The CDR3 loop spans 16 amino acids. The DNA of the CDR3 is TGTGCCACCATCAGAGAGGGGTTGGACGGGTCCCGCCAAGCTTTCTTT. Translated: CATIREGLDGSRQAFF.

J is TRBJ2-1 and V is TRBV11-2; 7 nucleotides align to TRBD2. The germline CDR1 and CDR2 sequences are SGHAT and FQNNGV. The J segment lost 4 bases and the V segment lost 0 bases, leaving 3 bases of the junction unmatched. CDR3 size: 15 residues. This CDR3 is CASSLDLREYNEQFF. The CDR3 DNA reads as TGTGCCAGCAGCTTAGATTTGCGGGAGTACAATGAGCAGTTCTTC. Full variable domain (remainder filled in from reference TRBV11-2 and TRBJ2-1): EAGVAQSPRYKIIEKRQSVAFWCNPISGHATLYWYQQILGQGPKLLIQFQNNGVVDDSQLPKDRFSAERLKGVDSTLKIQPAKLEDSAVYLCASSLDLREYNEQFFGPGTRLTVL.

A word on this clonotype: One base away lies a much larger clone, so this may be a sequencing read error. This chain connects TRBV7-9 to TRBJ2-7, with unresolved D. V was clipped by 3 bases and J by 6 bases, with 9 bases between them. The CDR3 contains 12 residues. Looked up from germline, CDR1 is SEHNR and CDR2 is FQNEAQ (reference sequence). In DNA, the CDR3 is TGTGCCAGCAGCTTTGGGTTCCCCGAGCAGTACTTC. Translated: CASSFGFPEQYF.

This clonotype was picked up one time. A single base separates this from a much larger clone, so it may be a read error. V is TRBV5-6 and J is TRBJ1-2; D remains unclear. Trimming pared 4 bases from V and 5 bases from J, leaving 9 bases between. The CDR3 runs to 12 residues. CDR1 is SGHDT and CDR2 is YYEEEE in the germline V gene. In DNA form, the CDR3 reads TGTGCCAGCAGCCATGGTTCGTATGGCTACACCTTC. Its protein is CASSHGSYGYTF.

This clonotype was seen at least ten times. The chain is built from TRBV6-9 and TRBJ1-2; no clear D. CDR1 MNHGY and CDR2 SVAAGI come from the germline V gene. The CDR3 spans 15 residues. Trimming shortened V by 3 bases and J by 4 bases, and 15 bases separated the two germline ends. The CDR3 nucleotides read TGTGCCAGCAGTTACGTAGACTTACCTACCTATGGCTACACCTTC. Protein product: CASSYVDLPTYGYTF.

V and J are TRBV6-2 or TRBV6-3 and TRBJ1-2; D ambiguous. Trimming stripped 1 base from V and 0 bases from J, with 9 bases between. CDR1 and CDR2 from the germline V gene are MNHEY and SVGEGT. The CDR3 is 15 amino acids. CDR3 nucleotide sequence: TGTGCCAGCAGTTACTACGGGGTACCTAACTATGGCTACACCTTC. Protein: CASSYYGVPNYGYTF.